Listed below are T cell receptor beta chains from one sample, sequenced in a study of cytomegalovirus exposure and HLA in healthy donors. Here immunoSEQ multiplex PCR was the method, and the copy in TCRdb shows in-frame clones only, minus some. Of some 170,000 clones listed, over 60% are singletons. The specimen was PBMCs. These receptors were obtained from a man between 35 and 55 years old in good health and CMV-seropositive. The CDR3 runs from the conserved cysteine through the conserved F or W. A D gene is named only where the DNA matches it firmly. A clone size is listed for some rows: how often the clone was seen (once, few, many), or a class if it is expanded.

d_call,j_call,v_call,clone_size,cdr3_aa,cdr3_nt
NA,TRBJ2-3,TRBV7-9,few,CASSSSADTQYF,TGTGCCAGCAGCTCTAGCGCAGATACGCAGTATTTT
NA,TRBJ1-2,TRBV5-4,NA,CASSLGQGNYGYTF,TGTGCCAGCAGCTTGGGTCAGGGGAACTATGGCTACACCTTC
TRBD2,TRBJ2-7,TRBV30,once,CAWSDPPSRGLWTSGRAHEQYF,TGTGCCTGGAGTGACCCCCCCTCCAGAGGGCTGTGGACTAGCGGGAGAGCCCACGAGCAGTACTTC
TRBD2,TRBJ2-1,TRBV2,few,CASNELAGGAFF,TGTGCCAGCAACGAACTAGCGGGAGGGGCGTTCTTC
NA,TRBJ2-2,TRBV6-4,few,CASSDDDDQRAGLGTGELFF,TGTGCCAGCAGTGACGACGACGACCAACGGGCAGGGCTAGGCACCGGGGAGCTGTTTTTT
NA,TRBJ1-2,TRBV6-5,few,CASSEVVGGYTF,TGTGCCAGCAGTGAAGTCGTGGGCGGCTACACCTTC
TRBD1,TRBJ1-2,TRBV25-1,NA,CASSDERLEGARGYTF,TGTGCCAGCAGTGATGAGCGTCTCGAGGGGGCGCGGGGCTACACCTTC
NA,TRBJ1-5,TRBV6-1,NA,CASSEVEGPYSNQPQHF,TGTGCCAGCAGTGAAGTCGAGGGCCCCTATAGCAATCAGCCCCAGCATTTT
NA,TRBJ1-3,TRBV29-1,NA,CSVSHFLSGNTIYF,TGCAGCGTGAGCCATTTTCTCTCCGGAAACACCATATATTTT
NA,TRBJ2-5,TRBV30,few,CAWSVRARETQYF,TGTGCCTGGAGTGTTCGAGCGAGAGAGACCCAGTACTTC
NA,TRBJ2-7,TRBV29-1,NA,CSVVSGVSSYEQYF,TGCAGCGTTGTGTCCGGGGTATCATCCTACGAGCAGTACTTC
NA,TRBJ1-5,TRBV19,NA,CASSIGAGFNQPQHF,TGTGCCAGTAGTATAGGGGCGGGCTTCAATCAGCCCCAGCATTTT
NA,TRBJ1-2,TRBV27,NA,CASSLSPVRKDGYTF,TGTGCCAGCAGTTTATCGCCCGTGAGGAAGGATGGCTACACCTTC
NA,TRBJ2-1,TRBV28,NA,CASRSRSYNEQFF,TGTGCCAGCAGGTCGCGCTCCTACAATGAGCAGTTCTTC
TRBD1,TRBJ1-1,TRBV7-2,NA,CASSLYTGGTEAFF,TGTGCCAGCAGCCTATATACAGGGGGAACTGAAGCTTTCTTT
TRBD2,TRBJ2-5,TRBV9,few,CASSVREGETQYF,TGTGCCAGCAGCGTGCGGGAGGGGGAGACCCAGTACTTC
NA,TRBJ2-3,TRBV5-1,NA,CASVRDTSTDTQYF,TGCGCCAGTGTACGGGACACTAGCACAGATACGCAGTATTTT
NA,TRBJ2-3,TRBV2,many,CASSGQGTDTQYF,TGTGCCAGCAGTGGCCAGGGCACAGATACGCAGTATTTT
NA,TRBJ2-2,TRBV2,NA,CASSEVTAFFGNAGELFF,TGTGCCAGCAGTGAAGTAACAGCTTTTTTTGGTAATGCCGGGGAGCTGTTTTTT
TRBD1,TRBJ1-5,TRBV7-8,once,CASSPRRGLSNQPQHF,TGTGCCAGCAGCCCTAGAAGGGGGCTCAGCAATCAGCCCCAGCATTTT
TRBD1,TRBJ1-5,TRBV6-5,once,CASSYFTGTGNQPQHF,TGTGCCAGCAGTTACTTTACCGGGACAGGGAACCAGCCCCAGCATTTT
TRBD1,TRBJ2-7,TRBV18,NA,CASSPPTGALTYEQYF,TGTGCCAGCTCACCACCAACAGGGGCCCTTACCTACGAGCAGTACTTC
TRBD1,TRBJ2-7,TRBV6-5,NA,CASSYSRQGSYEQYF,TGTGCCAGCAGTTACTCGAGACAGGGGTCCTACGAGCAGTACTTC
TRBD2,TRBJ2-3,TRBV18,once,CASSLGLAGGPSDTQYF,TGTGCCAGCTCACTAGGACTAGCGGGAGGGCCGTCGGATACGCAGTATTTT
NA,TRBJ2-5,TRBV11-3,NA,CASSPPRQETQYF,TGTGCCAGCAGCCCCCCGAGGCAAGAGACCCAGTACTTC
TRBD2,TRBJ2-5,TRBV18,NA,CASSPPYPSGETQYF,TGTGCCAGCTCACCACCGTATCCTAGCGGGGAGACCCAGTACTTC
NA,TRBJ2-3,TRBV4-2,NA,CASSQDHRGRTDTQYF,TGTGCCAGCAGCCAAGATCACCGGGGGAGAACAGATACGCAGTATTTT
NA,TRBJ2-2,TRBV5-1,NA,CASSLESANTGELFF,TGCGCCAGCAGCTTGGAGTCAGCGAACACCGGGGAGCTGTTTTTT
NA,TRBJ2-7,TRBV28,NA,CASRLTGSYYYEQYF,TGTGCCAGCAGACTTACGGGATCCTATTACTACGAGCAGTACTTC
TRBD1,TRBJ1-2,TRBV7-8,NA,CASSLEAGGFGYTF,TGTGCCAGCAGCTTAGAAGCAGGGGGTTTTGGCTACACCTTC
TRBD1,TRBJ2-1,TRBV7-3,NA,CASSSTPQGAGQFF,TGTGCCAGCAGCTCTACCCCACAGGGGGCTGGGCAGTTCTTC
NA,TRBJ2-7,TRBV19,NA,CASSWGSSYEQYF,TGTGCCAGTAGTTGGGGCAGTTCCTACGAGCAGTACTTC